Listed here are 5 T cell receptor beta chains from one sample, sequenced in a study of cytomegalovirus exposure and HLA in healthy donors. PCR involved 60 Vbeta and 13 Jbeta primers. The data were produced by immunoSEQ multiplex PCR, yet TCRdb's version contains in-frame clones alone and is incomplete. Here the sample spans 180,000 or so clones, 76% being singletons. Source material: PBMCs. The receptors originated from a man aged 18 to 30 in good health and CMV-seronegative.

V is TRBV7-9 and J is TRBJ1-6; D possibly corresponds to TRBD1 (5 bases). The CDR3 consists of 15 residues. Trimming took 3 bases from V and 9 from J, leaving 15 bases between them. The germline V gene encodes CDR1 SEHNR and CDR2 FQNEAQ (reference sequence). DNA of the CDR3: TGTGCCAGCAGCTTCGGGGGAGGGGTTGGTTCACCCCTCCACTTT. Translated, it gives CASSFGGGVGSPLHF.

The chain carries TRBV13 and TRBJ1-1; TRBD1 matches at 10 bases. From germline, CDR1 is PRHDT and CDR2 FYEKMQ (reference sequence). The trim removed 6 bases at V and 10 bases at J, leaving 8 bases unmatched. The CDR3 has 13 residues. The CDR3 sequence: CASRKGGTGVAFF. The CDR3, as DNA: TGTGCCAGCAGAAAAGGGGGGACAGGGGTAGCTTTCTTT.

This CDR3 reads CASTGVGNQPQHF. The CDR3 DNA reads as TGTGCCAGTACAGGGGTCGGCAATCAGCCCCAGCATTTT. V usage is TRBV19 and J usage is TRBJ1-5; a possible D gene is TRBD1 (6 bases). This CDR3 contains 13 residues. Germline-derived CDR1 and CDR2 are LNHDA and SQIVND (reference sequence). Trimming took 7 bases from V and 2 from J, leaving 9 bases between them.

This clone was detected once. This chain uses TRBV6-5 with TRBJ1-2, with TRBD1 matching 8 bases. CDR3 size: 13 residues. V shed 4 bases and J 6 bases; nucleotides not matched to a gene: 4. The germline V gene encodes CDR1 MNHEY and CDR2 SVGAGI. The CDR3 DNA reads as TGTGCCAGCAGTTGGACAGGGTTCGATGGCTACACCTTC. This translates into CASSWTGFDGYTF.

The chain is built from TRBV5-1 and TRBJ2-1, with TRBD2 matching over 8 bases. The V and J ends lost 0 bases and 6 bases, in that order; junction bases with no gene match: 2. Germline-derived CDR1 and CDR2 are SGHRS and YFSETQ. The CDR3 loop spans 14 amino acids. The CDR3 bases are TGCGCCAGCAGCTTGGACGCGGGGGGCAATGAGCAGTTCTTC. Protein: CASSLDAGGNEQFF.